Listed here are 18 T cell receptor beta chains from one sample, sequenced in a study of blood T cell repertoires in COVID-19. Method: immunoSEQ multiplex PCR; TCRdb's copy keeps in-frame clones and lacks some. The data show about 76,000 clones, 86% seen once. The material sequenced was peripheral blood. The origin of the receptors is a human donor in a cohort sampled during active COVID-19.

The V gene is TRBV30, the J gene TRBJ2-3; 9 nucleotides align to TRBD1. The CDR3 covers 14 residues. V shed 4 bases and J 6 bases; nucleotides not matched to a gene: 8. CDR1 GTSNPN and CDR2 SVGIG come from the germline V gene (reference sequence). The CDR3 protein is CAWTYRGPGDTQYF. The CDR3 DNA follows: TGTGCCTGGACCTACAGGGGGCCCGGGGATACGCAGTATTTT.

The V and J genes are TRBV5-1 and TRBJ2-2; 8 bases line up with TRBD2. V trimming: 4 bases; J trimming: 1 base; junction bases outside the gene matches: 15. This CDR3 has 19 amino acids. Germline loops: CDR1 SGHRS, CDR2 YFSETQ. For the CDR3, the DNA is TGCGCCAGCAGCCAACCACGACTAGCGAAGAAAAAGAACACCGGGGAGCTGTTTTTT. Protein: CASSQPRLAKKKNTGELFF.

The chain couples TRBV6-5 to TRBJ1-1; 7 positions match TRBD1. V shed 7 bases, J shed 5 bases, and the junction held 7 bases outside the gene matches. Germline-derived CDR1 and CDR2 are MNHEY and SVGAGI. The CDR3 spans 13 residues. The CDR3 protein is CASNKAGGTEAFF. In DNA form, the CDR3 reads TGTGCCAGCAACAAAGCAGGGGGGACTGAAGCTTTCTTT.

This chain uses TRBV7-6 with TRBJ2-1; 9 bases align to TRBD1. Germline loops: CDR1 SGHVS, CDR2 FNYEAQ. Germline trimming cut 4 bases from V and 8 bases from J; bases unmatched to any gene: 3. This CDR3 region has 13 residues. CDR3 region: CASSSYRGHEQFF. CDR3 DNA sequence: TGTGCCAGCAGCTCCTACAGGGGGCATGAGCAGTTCTTC.

This clone is deemed medium-sized. CDR3 sequence: CASSYSSRGLGTEAFF. The CDR3 DNA follows: TGTGCCAGCAGTTACTCGAGCAGGGGGCTAGGCACTGAAGCTTTCTTT. J is TRBJ1-1 and V is TRBV6-5; 8 bases agree with TRBD1. The CDR3 consists of 16 residues. Germline trimming cut 0 bases from V and 4 bases from J; bases unmatched to any gene: 7. Germline V gene lookup returns CDR1 MNHEY and CDR2 SVGAGI.

The J gene is TRBJ2-1, the V gene TRBV7-3, with 7 bases lining up with TRBD2. This CDR3 has 13 amino acids. V shed 5 bases and J 8 bases; nucleotides not matched to a gene: 6. Germline CDR1 is SGHTA and CDR2 is FQGTGA. CDR3 sequence reads: CASSAGLGDEQFF. The CDR3 nucleotides read TGTGCCAGCAGCGCCGGACTAGGGGATGAGCAGTTCTTC.

CDR3 DNA sequence: TGTGCCAGCAACCCGGCAGGGCACTCCTACGAGCAGTACTTC. Translation gives CASNPAGHSYEQYF. The chain couples TRBV6-6 to TRBJ2-7, with D perhaps TRBD1 (5 bases). The CDR3 runs 14 residues. V lost 7 bases and J lost 0, with 13 bases in between. CDR1 is MNHNY, CDR2 SVGAGI, per germline (reference sequence).

The gene calls are TRBV3-1 (or the pseudogene TRBV3-2) and TRBJ2-7; TRBD1 agrees at 7 bases. From germline, CDR1 is LGHDT and CDR2 YNNKEL (reference sequence). This CDR3 is built from 15 residues. V trimming: 6 bases; J trimming: 3 bases; junction bases outside the gene matches: 11. Here the CDR3 DNA reads TGTGCCAGCAGTTATAAATTGACAGGGAGCTACGAGCAGTACTTC. As protein: CASSYKLTGSYEQYF.

The chain employs TRBV21-1 and TRBJ2-3; whether TRBD1, the table's D call, matches the DNA was not checked. TRBV21-1 is a recognized pseudogene. CDR3 length equals 17 residues. The DNA for the CDR3 is TGTGCCAGCAGCAAAGCAGGGACAACCGCTAGCACAGATACGCAGTATTTT. Its translation is CASSKAGTTASTDTQYF.

V and J are TRBV19 and TRBJ1-5, with a tentative D call TRBD1 (5 bases). Trimming stripped 3 bases from V and 2 bases from J, with 11 bases between. The CDR3 runs 15 residues. The germline gives CDR1 LNHDA, CDR2 SQIVND (reference sequence). CDR3 coding DNA: TGTGCCAGTAGTATTGTGGGGCTGGGCAATCAGCCCCAGCATTTT. Amino acids: CASSIVGLGNQPQHF.

The chain joins TRBV6-2 or TRBV6-3 to TRBJ2-1, with 9 bases lining up with TRBD2. V lost 6 bases, J lost 5 bases, and 8 bases stayed unmatched. Germline V CDR1 and CDR2: MNHEY, SVGEGT. This CDR3 contains 15 residues. CDR3 amino acids: CASSLGGLAHNEQFF. The CDR3 DNA is TGTGCCAGCAGCCTAGGGGGACTAGCTCACAATGAGCAGTTCTTC.

The J gene is TRBJ2-5, the V gene TRBV7-2, with 11 positions matching TRBD2. The CDR3 has 14 residues. V lost 7 bases, J lost 2 bases, and 3 bases stayed unmatched. Germline CDR1 reads SGHTA; CDR2 reads FQGNSA. CDR3 amino acids: CASTWTSGQETQYF. CDR3 nucleotides: TGTGCCAGCACCTGGACTAGCGGGCAAGAGACCCAGTACTTC. The full variable domain, rest sourced from reference TRBV7-2 and TRBJ2-5, is GAGVSQSPSNKVTEKGKDVELRCDPISGHTALYWYRQSLGQGLEFLIYFQGNSAPDKSGLPSDRFSAERTGGSVSTLTIQRTQQEDSAVYLCASTWTSGQETQYFGPGTRLLVL.

The V call is TRBV11-3, the J call TRBJ2-5, with 15 bases identical to TRBD2. Germline V CDR1 and CDR2: SGHNT, YENEEA. Trimming cost V 5 bases and J 4 bases; bases outside gene matches: 8. This CDR3 has 17 amino acids. The CDR3 coding sequence is TGTGCCAGCAGCCTCAAAAGGACTAGCGGGGGGGCAGAGACCCAGTACTTC. Translation: CASSLKRTSGGAETQYF.

J is TRBJ2-7 and V is TRBV7-9; 9 bases line up with TRBD1. The ends lost 4 bases at V and 6 bases at J; junction bases unmatched: 4. This CDR3 comprises 13 residues. The V gene's germline CDR1 is SEHNR and CDR2 FQNEAQ (reference sequence). The CDR3 spells CASSSTGGFEQYF. In DNA form, the CDR3 reads TGTGCCAGCAGCTCGACAGGGGGGTTCGAGCAGTACTTC.

The chain combines TRBV4-1 with TRBJ1-5; D possibly corresponds to TRBD1 (6 bases). The ends were cut back, 0 bases at V and 7 bases at J, with 19 bases in the middle. This CDR3 contains 17 residues. CDR1 and CDR2 (germline): MGHRA, YSYEKL. For the CDR3, the DNA is TGCGCCAGCAGCCAAGATGCCAGGCCAGGGGTAGACCAGCCCCAGCATTTT. Protein product: CASSQDARPGVDQPQHF.

This chain links TRBV11-2 with TRBJ1-1, with 7 positions matching TRBD1. With V trimmed by 3 bases and J by 5 bases, 6 bases remained unmatched. The CDR3 sequence is 14 residues long. CDR1 is SGHAT, CDR2 FQNNGV, per germline. The CDR3 region is CASSLATGRTEAFF. In DNA, the CDR3 is TGTGCCAGCAGCTTGGCGACAGGGAGAACTGAAGCTTTCTTT.

The chain links TRBV18 to TRBJ2-1; TRBD2 matches 9 bases. J gave up 4 bases and V 3 bases, and 7 bases lay outside the gene matches. The CDR3 covers 16 residues. CDR1 and CDR2 (germline): KGHSH, LQKENI. Written as DNA, the CDR3 is TGTGCCAGCTCACCCTATGGCGGGAGGGTTTACAATGAGCAGTTCTTC. Protein product: CASSPYGGRVYNEQFF. The complete variable domain, with remaining parts taken from reference TRBV18 and TRBJ2-1, reads NAGVMQNPRHLVRRRGQEARLRCSPMKGHSHVYWYRQLPEEGLKFMVYLQKENIIDESGMPKERFSAEFPKEGPSILRIQQVVRGDSAAYFCASSPYGGRVYNEQFFGPGTRLTVL.

As DNA, the CDR3 is TGTGCCAGTAGTATAGCCCAAGGCGGGGGAGGAAGATATGGCTACACCTTC. It yields the protein CASSIAQGGGGRYGYTF. V usage is TRBV19 and J usage is TRBJ1-2; TRBD1 might be the D (5 bases). This CDR3 region has 17 residues. The V gene's germline CDR1 is LNHDA and CDR2 SQIVND (reference sequence). V lost 1 base to trimming and J lost 5 bases, with 20 bases between them.